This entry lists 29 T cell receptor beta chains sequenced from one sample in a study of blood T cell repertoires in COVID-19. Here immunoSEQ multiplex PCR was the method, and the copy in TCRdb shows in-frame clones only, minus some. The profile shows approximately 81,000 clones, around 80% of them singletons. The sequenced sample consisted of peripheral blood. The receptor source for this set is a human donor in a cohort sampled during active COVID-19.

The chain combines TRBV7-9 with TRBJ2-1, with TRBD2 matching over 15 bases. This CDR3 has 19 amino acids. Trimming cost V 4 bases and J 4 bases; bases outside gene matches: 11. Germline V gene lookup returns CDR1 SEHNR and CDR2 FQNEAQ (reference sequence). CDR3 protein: CASSSLGLAGGPVYNEQFF. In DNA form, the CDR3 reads TGTGCCAGCAGCTCGCTTGGACTAGCGGGGGGGCCCGTGTACAATGAGCAGTTCTTC.

The CDR3 spells CSANQGYGYTF. Here the CDR3 DNA reads TGCAGTGCTAACCAGGGCTATGGCTACACCTTC. The chain is built from TRBV20-1 and TRBJ1-2, with D maybe TRBD1 (5 bases). The germline gives CDR1 DFQATT, CDR2 SNEGSKA (reference sequence). V was clipped by 4 bases and J by 4 bases, with 7 bases between them. The CDR3 consists of 11 residues.

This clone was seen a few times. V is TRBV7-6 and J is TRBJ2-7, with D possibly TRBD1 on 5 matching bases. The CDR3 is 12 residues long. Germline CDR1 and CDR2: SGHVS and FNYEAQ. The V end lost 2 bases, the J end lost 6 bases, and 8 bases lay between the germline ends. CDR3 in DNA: TGTGCCAGCAGCTTAAGGACATCCGAGCAGTACTTC. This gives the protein CASSLRTSEQYF.

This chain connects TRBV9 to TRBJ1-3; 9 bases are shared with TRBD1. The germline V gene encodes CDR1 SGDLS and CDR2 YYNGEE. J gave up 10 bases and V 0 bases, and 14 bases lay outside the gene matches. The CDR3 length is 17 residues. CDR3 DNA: TGTGCCAGCAGCGTAGGGTCCGGGGACAGGGTCTTCGGTACCATATATTTT. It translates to CASSVGSGDRVFGTIYF.

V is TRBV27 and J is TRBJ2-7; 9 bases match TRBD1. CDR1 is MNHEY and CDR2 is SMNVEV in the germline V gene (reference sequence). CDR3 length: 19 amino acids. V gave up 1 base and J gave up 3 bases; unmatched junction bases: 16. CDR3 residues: CASSLYQILQGAPVYEQYF. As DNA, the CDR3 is TGTGCCAGCAGTTTATACCAAATACTACAGGGGGCGCCGGTCTACGAGCAGTACTTC.

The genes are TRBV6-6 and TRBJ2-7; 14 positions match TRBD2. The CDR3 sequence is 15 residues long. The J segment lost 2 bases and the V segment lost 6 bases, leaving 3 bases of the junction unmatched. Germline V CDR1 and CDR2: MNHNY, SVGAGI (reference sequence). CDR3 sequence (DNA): TGTGCCAGCAGCCGGACTAGCGGGGGGACCTACGAGCAGTACTTC. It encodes CASSRTSGGTYEQYF.

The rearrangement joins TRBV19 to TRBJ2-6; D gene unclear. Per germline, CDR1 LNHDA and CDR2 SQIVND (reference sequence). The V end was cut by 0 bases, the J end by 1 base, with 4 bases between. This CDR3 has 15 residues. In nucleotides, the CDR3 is TGTGCCAGTAGTATAGATCAGTCTGGGGCCAACGTCCTGACTTTC. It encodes CASSIDQSGANVLTF.

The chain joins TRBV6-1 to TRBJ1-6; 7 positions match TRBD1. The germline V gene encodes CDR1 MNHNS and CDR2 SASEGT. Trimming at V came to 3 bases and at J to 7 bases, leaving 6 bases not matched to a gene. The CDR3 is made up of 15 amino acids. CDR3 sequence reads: CASSDWGQRNSPLHF. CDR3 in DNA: TGTGCCAGCAGTGATTGGGGACAGAGGAATTCACCCCTCCACTTT.

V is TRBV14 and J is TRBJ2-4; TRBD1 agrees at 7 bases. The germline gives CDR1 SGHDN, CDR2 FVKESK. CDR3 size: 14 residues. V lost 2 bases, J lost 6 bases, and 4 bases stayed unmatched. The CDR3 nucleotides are TGTGCCAGCAGCCAAAGCTACAGGGGAAACATTCAGTACTTC. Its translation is CASSQSYRGNIQYF. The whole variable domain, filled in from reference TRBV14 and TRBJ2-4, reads EAGVTQFPSHSVIEKGQTVTLRCDPISGHDNLYWYRRVMGKEIKFLLHFVKESKQDESGMPNNRFLAERTGGTYSTLKVQPAELEDSGVYFCASSQSYRGNIQYFGAGTRLSVL.

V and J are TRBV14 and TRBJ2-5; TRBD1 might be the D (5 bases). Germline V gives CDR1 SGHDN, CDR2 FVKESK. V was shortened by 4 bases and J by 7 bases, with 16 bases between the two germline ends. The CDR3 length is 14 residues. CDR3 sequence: CASSPRTLVGTQYF. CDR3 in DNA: TGTGCCAGCAGCCCGCGGACACTCGTCGGGACCCAGTACTTC.

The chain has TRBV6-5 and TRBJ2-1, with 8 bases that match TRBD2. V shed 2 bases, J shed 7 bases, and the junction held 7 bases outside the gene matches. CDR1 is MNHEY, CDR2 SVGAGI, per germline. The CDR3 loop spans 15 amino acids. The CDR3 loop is CASSYAARGGNEQFF. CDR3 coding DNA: TGTGCCAGCAGTTACGCGGCTCGCGGGGGGAATGAGCAGTTCTTC.

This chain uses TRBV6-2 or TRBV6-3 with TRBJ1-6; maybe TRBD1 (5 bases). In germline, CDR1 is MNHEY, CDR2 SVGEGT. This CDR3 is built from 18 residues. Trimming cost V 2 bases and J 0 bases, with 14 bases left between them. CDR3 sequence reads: CASSYQLGPSSYNSPLHF. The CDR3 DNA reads TGTGCCAGCAGTTACCAGTTGGGGCCTAGCTCCTATAATTCACCCCTCCACTTT.

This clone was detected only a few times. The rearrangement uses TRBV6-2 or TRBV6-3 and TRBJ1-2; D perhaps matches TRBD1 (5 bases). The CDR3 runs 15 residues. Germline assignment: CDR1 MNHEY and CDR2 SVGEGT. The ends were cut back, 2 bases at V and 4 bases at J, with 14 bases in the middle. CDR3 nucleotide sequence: TGTGCCAGCAGTTACACTACTCGGGGGACCTATGGCTACACCTTC. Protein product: CASSYTTRGTYGYTF.

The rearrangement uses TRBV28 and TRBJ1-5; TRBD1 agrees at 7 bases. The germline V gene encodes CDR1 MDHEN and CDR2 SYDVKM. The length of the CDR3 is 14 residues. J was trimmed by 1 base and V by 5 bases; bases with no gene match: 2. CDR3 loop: CASSQGGSNQPQHF. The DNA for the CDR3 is TGTGCCAGCAGTCAGGGGGGAAGCAATCAGCCCCAGCATTTT.

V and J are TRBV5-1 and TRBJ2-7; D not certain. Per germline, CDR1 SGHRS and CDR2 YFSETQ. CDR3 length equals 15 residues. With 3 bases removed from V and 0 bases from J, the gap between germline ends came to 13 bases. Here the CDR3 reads CASSWSVSGSYEQYF. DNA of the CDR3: TGCGCCAGCAGCTGGTCGGTAAGTGGCTCCTACGAGCAGTACTTC.

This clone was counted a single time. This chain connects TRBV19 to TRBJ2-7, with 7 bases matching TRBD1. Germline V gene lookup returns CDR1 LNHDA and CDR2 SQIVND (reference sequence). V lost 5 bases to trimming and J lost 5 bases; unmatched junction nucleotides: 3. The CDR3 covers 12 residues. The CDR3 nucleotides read TGTGCCAGTAGTGACAGGGACGACGAGCAGTACTTC. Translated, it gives CASSDRDDEQYF.

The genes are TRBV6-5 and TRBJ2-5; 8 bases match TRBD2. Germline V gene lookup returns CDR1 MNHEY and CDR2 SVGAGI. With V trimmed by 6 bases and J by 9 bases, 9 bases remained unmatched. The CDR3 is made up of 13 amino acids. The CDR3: CASRWTSQGPQYF. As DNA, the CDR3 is TGTGCCAGCAGATGGACTAGCCAAGGACCCCAGTACTTC.

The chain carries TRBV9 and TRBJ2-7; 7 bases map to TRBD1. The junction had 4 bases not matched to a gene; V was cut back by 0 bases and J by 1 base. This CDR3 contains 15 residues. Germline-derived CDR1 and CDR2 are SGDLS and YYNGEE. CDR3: CASSVAGTASYEQYF. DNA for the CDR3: TGTGCCAGCAGCGTAGCCGGGACAGCATCCTACGAGCAGTACTTC.

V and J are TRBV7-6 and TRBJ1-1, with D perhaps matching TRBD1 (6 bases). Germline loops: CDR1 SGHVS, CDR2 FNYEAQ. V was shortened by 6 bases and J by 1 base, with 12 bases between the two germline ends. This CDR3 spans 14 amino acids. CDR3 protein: CASRTGHQNTEAFF. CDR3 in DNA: TGTGCCAGCAGGACGGGACATCAGAACACTGAAGCTTTCTTT.

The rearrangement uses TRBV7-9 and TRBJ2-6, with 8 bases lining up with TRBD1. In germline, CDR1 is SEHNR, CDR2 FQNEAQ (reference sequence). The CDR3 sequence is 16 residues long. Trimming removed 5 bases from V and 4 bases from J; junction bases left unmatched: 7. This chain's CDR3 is CASSPRQGYGANVLTF. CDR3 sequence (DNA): TGTGCCAGCAGCCCAAGACAGGGGTACGGGGCCAACGTCCTGACTTTC.

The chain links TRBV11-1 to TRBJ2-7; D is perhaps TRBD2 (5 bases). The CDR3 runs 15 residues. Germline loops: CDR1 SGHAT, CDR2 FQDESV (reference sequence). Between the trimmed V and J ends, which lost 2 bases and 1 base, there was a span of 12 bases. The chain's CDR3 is CASSLRRAGSYEQYF. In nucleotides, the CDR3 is TGTGCCAGCAGCTTAAGGCGGGCCGGGTCCTACGAGCAGTACTTC.

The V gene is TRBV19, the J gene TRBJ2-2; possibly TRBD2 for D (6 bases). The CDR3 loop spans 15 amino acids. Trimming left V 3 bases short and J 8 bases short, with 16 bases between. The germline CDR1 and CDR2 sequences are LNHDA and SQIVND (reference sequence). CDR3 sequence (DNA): TGTGCCAGTAGTATCTCGGGACTCAAGGCTGGGGAGCTGTTTTTT. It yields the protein CASSISGLKAGELFF.

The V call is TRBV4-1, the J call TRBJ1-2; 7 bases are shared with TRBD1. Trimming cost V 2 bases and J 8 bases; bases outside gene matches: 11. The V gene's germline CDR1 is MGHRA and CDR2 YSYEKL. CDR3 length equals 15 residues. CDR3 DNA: TGCGCCAGCAGCCAAACGGGCGGGACAGCGATCGGCTACACCTTC. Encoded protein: CASSQTGGTAIGYTF.

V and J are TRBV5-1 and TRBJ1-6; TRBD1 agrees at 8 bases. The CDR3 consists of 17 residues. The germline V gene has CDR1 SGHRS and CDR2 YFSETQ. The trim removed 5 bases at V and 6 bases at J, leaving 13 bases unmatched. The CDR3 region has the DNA TGCGCCAGCAGACATCGAACAGGGGGAACGGGTAATTCACCCCTCCACTTT. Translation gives CASRHRTGGTGNSPLHF.

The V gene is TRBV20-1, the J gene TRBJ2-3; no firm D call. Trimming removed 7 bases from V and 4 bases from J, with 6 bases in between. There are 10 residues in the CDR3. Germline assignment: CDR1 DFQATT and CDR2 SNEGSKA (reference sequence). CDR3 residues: CSGAPDTQYF. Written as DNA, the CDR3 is TGCAGTGGAGCCCCAGATACGCAGTATTTT.

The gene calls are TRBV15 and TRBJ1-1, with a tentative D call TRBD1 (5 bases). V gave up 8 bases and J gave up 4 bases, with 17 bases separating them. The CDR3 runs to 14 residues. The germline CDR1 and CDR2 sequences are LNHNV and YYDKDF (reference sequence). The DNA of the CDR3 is TGTGCCACCTCGCCCTGGGGGGGAGGCACTGAAGCTTTCTTT. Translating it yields CATSPWGGGTEAFF.

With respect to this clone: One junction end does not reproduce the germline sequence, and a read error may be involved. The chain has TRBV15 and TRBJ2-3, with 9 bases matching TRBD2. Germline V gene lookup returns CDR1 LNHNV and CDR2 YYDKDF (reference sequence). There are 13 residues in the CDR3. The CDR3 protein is CATSRATSGPELF. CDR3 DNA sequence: TGTGCCACCAGCAGAGCGACTAGCGGCCCCGAGTTGTTT.

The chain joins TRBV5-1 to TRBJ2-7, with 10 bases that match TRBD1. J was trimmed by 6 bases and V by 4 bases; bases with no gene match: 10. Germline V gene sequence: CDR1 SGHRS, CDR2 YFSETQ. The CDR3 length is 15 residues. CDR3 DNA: TGCGCCAGCAGCACAGCCGGGACAGGGGTATTCGAGCAGTACTTC. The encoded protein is CASSTAGTGVFEQYF.

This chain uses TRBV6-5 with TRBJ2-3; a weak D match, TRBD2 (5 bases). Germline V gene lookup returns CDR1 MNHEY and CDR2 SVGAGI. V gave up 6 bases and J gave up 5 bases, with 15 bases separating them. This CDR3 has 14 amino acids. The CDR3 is CASSTGFSGDTQYF. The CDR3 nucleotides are TGTGCCAGCAGCACGGGGTTCTCGGGAGATACGCAGTATTTT.